The 25 T cell receptor beta chains below come from one sample, sequenced in a study of cytomegalovirus exposure and HLA in healthy donors. With 60 Vbeta and 13 Jbeta primers, the PCR was carried out. Here immunoSEQ multiplex PCR was the method, and the copy in TCRdb shows in-frame clones only, minus some. Of 150,000 to 200,000 clones in the sample, 68% were seen once. The sequenced sample was PBMCs. Receptors were obtained from a man aged 45-65 years in good health and CMV-seronegative.

V usage is TRBV6-1 and J usage is TRBJ2-3; D is undetermined. Between the trimmed V and J ends, which lost 1 base and 2 bases, there was a span of 13 bases. The length of the CDR3 is 16 residues. Looked up from germline, CDR1 is MNHNS and CDR2 is SASEGT. CDR3 DNA sequence: TGTGCCAGCAGTGAAGACTCACCCTTTTACACAGATACGCAGTATTTT. Its protein is CASSEDSPFYTDTQYF.

V usage is TRBV5-1 and J usage is TRBJ2-7; no clear D. The CDR3 extends over 12 amino acids. Between the trimmed V and J ends, which lost 2 bases and 3 bases, there was a span of 6 bases. In germline, CDR1 is SGHRS, CDR2 YFSETQ. The CDR3 loop is CASSLSGYEQYF. CDR3 nucleotides: TGCGCCAGCAGCTTATCAGGCTACGAGCAGTACTTC.

This chain joins TRBV6-1 and TRBJ1-2, with D maybe TRBD1 (6 bases). The CDR3 runs 16 residues. Trimming shortened V by 2 bases and J by 4 bases, and 17 bases separated the two germline ends. Per the germline V gene, CDR1 is MNHNS and CDR2 is SASEGT. CDR3 DNA: TGTGCCAGCAGTGAACAGGGGCGGAAAAACCCCTATGGCTACACCTTC. It translates to CASSEQGRKNPYGYTF.

This clone was seen more than once but under ten times. CDR3 in DNA: TGTGCCAGCAGCTTGGAACAGCGGGGGTGGACCGGGGAGCTGTTTTTT. Residues: CASSLEQRGWTGELFF. V and J are TRBV5-4 and TRBJ2-2; 8 nucleotides agree with TRBD2. The CDR3 is made up of 16 amino acids. The V gene end was trimmed by 0 bases and the J gene end by 5 bases; junction bases not matched to a gene: 6. Germline CDR1 is SGHNT and CDR2 is YYREEE (reference sequence).

The J gene is TRBJ1-4, the V gene TRBV11-2, with TRBD1 identical over 8 bases. This CDR3 is 15 amino acids long. Germline CDR1 reads SGHAT; CDR2 reads FQNNGV. After removal of 2 bases from V and 6 bases from J, the junction contained 5 bases not matched to a gene. The CDR3 reads CASSLSRGQDEKLFF. The CDR3 bases are TGTGCCAGCAGCTTATCCAGGGGGCAGGATGAAAAACTGTTTTTT.

V and J are TRBV18 and TRBJ2-2; TRBD1 matches at 9 bases. V dropped 5 bases and J dropped 6; count of bases not matched to a gene: 7. This CDR3 contains 15 residues. The germline gives CDR1 KGHSH, CDR2 LQKENI. The CDR3 nucleotides are TGTGCCAGCTCATCGGGACAGGGCAGGCCCGGGGAGCTGTTTTTT. Its translation: CASSSGQGRPGELFF.

This chain joins TRBV6-6 and TRBJ1-5; TRBD1 agrees at 7 bases. The ends lost 0 bases at V and 7 bases at J; junction bases unmatched: 6. Germline V CDR1 and CDR2: MNHNY, SVGAGI (reference sequence). The length of the CDR3 is 15 residues. The CDR3 bases are TGTGCCAGCAGTTACTCGACAGGGTGGGACCAGCCCCAGCATTTT. This translates into CASSYSTGWDQPQHF.

The rearrangement joins TRBV5-1 to TRBJ1-2; 10 positions match TRBD1. In germline, CDR1 is SGHRS, CDR2 YFSETQ. After removal of 4 bases from V and 2 bases from J, the junction contained 11 bases not matched to a gene. The CDR3 covers 17 residues. The CDR3 here is CASSPGTGALANYGYTF. DNA of the CDR3: TGCGCCAGCAGCCCCGGGACAGGGGCCCTAGCAAACTATGGCTACACCTTC.

V and J are TRBV6-5 and TRBJ2-3, with a tentative D call TRBD2 (6 bases). Germline V gene lookup returns CDR1 MNHEY and CDR2 SVGAGI. There are 14 residues in the CDR3. V lost 5 bases and J 4 bases, leaving 13 bases between the germline ends. CDR3 amino acids: CASSATRQSDTQYF. Written as DNA, the CDR3 is TGTGCCAGCAGTGCGACTAGACAATCAGATACGCAGTATTTT.

V gene TRBV5-1 combines with J gene TRBJ2-7; a possible D gene is TRBD1 (6 bases). Per germline, CDR1 SGHRS and CDR2 YFSETQ. CDR3 size: 12 residues. Between the trimmed V and J ends, which lost 4 bases and 9 bases, there was a span of 14 bases. CDR3 in DNA: TGCGCCAGCAGCCCAACCTCAGGGGCGCAGTACTTC. Amino acids: CASSPTSGAQYF.

This chain connects TRBV2 to TRBJ1-1; 7 bases are a match to TRBD1. With 11 bases clipped from V and 4 bases from J, the junction kept 7 bases outside the gene matches. This CDR3 has 12 amino acids. CDR1 is SNHLY, CDR2 FYNNEI, per germline. The DNA for the CDR3 is TGTGCCTGCTCCAGGGGGAGCACTGAAGCTTTCTTT. Translating gives CACSRGSTEAFF.

This chain links TRBV25-1 with TRBJ1-6; D unresolved. Germline V gene data show CDR1 as MGHDK and CDR2 as SYGVNS. The V end was cut by 7 bases, the J end by 9 bases, with 19 bases between. This CDR3 spans 15 amino acids. The DNA of the CDR3 is TGTGCCAGCAAGGAAGCGGGTAGGACTATTTCACCCCTCCACTTT. Its translation is CASKEAGRTISPLHF. Combining the CDR3 with reference TRBV25-1 and TRBJ1-6 gives the whole variable domain EADIYQTPRYLVIGTGKKITLECSQTMGHDKMYWYQQDPGMELHLIHYSYGVNSTEKGDLSSESTVSRIRTEHFPLTLESARPSHTSQYLCASKEAGRTISPLHFGNGTRLTVT.

This chain uses TRBV6-5 with TRBJ1-1; no reliable D call. V gave up 5 bases and J gave up 3 bases, with 13 bases separating them. CDR1 and CDR2 from the germline V gene are MNHEY and SVGAGI. The CDR3 contains 14 residues. CDR3 DNA sequence: TGTGCCAGCAGTAGCGATTCCCGCCACACTGAAGCTTTCTTT. This sequence encodes CASSSDSRHTEAFF.

Remarks on this clone: The germline gene is not matched at one end of the junction; a read error may be the cause. The chain has TRBV10-3 and TRBJ2-3, with D tentatively TRBD2 (5 bases). Germline-derived CDR1 and CDR2 are ENHRY and SYGVKD. This CDR3 comprises 15 residues. The CDR3: CAIAPGISSTDTQYF. DNA of the CDR3: TGTGCCATCGCCCCTGGGATTTCTAGCACGGATACGCAGTATTTT.

The V and J genes are TRBV5-6 and TRBJ1-5; 7 bases align to TRBD1. Germline CDR1 and CDR2: SGHDT and YYEEEE. The ends lost 3 bases at V and 6 bases at J; junction bases unmatched: 6. This CDR3 is 14 amino acids long. In DNA, the CDR3 is TGTGCCAGCAGCTACGACAGGGCGCTTCAGCCCCAGCATTTT. This encodes CASSYDRALQPQHF.

The chain is built from TRBV29-1 and TRBJ2-1; no reliable D call. This CDR3 has 13 amino acids. The germline V gene encodes CDR1 SQVTM and CDR2 ANQGSEA. Trimming stripped 3 bases from V and 7 bases from J, with 13 bases between. CDR3 sequence (DNA): TGCAGCGTTGAGGTGCAGGCCTGGAATGAGCAGTTCTTC. Amino acids: CSVEVQAWNEQFF.

The rearrangement joins TRBV7-2 to TRBJ2-7; 8 nucleotides agree with TRBD2. From germline, CDR1 is SGHTA and CDR2 FQGNSA. With V trimmed by 1 base and J by 4 bases, 9 bases remained unmatched. The CDR3 totals 16 residues. The CDR3 protein is CASSLVGGGPGYEQYF. CDR3 in DNA: TGTGCCAGCAGCTTAGTCGGGGGGGGGCCAGGTTACGAGCAGTACTTC.

This clone was seen more than once but under ten times. The same CDR3 also results from other DNA sequences found in this sample. This chain uses TRBV27 with TRBJ1-4; TRBD1 is a possible D gene (5 bases). Looked up from germline, CDR1 is MNHEY and CDR2 is SMNVEV (reference sequence). This CDR3 has 13 residues. V was clipped by 5 bases and J by 7 bases, with 11 bases between them. The CDR3 spells CASSLLGGEKLFF. The CDR3 DNA is TGTGCCAGCAGTCTGCTCGGGGGTGAAAAACTGTTTTTT.

V and J are TRBV5-1 and TRBJ1-6, with unresolved D. V lost 0 bases to trimming and J lost 8 bases, with 6 bases between them. CDR1 SGHRS and CDR2 YFSETQ come from the germline V gene. The CDR3 is 13 residues long. CDR3 amino acids: CASSLEPDSPLHF. The CDR3 DNA sequence: TGCGCCAGCAGCTTGGAGCCCGATTCACCCCTCCACTTT.

This clone was counted between two and nine times. The gene calls are TRBV10-1 and TRBJ2-5; 8 positions agree with TRBD2. This CDR3 has 14 amino acids. Germline CDR1 is WNHNN and CDR2 is SYGVQD (reference sequence). J gave up 5 bases and V 7 bases, and 9 bases lay outside the gene matches. CDR3 sequence reads: CASTSGGPRETQYF. The CDR3 DNA reads TGCGCCAGCACTTCGGGGGGGCCCCGGGAGACCCAGTACTTC.

The chain couples TRBV7-2 to TRBJ2-5, with TRBD2 identical over 9 bases. The germline V gene has CDR1 SGHTA and CDR2 FQGNSA. With V trimmed by 4 bases and J by 3 bases, 12 bases remained unmatched. This CDR3 has 17 amino acids. The CDR3 region has the DNA TGTGCCAGCAGCTCCAGGCGGTTAGCGGGGGACGAAGAGACCCAGTACTTC. Translated, it gives CASSSRRLAGDEETQYF. Variable domain in full (rest from reference TRBV7-2 and TRBJ2-5): GAGVSQSPSNKVTEKGKDVELRCDPISGHTALYWYRQSLGQGLEFLIYFQGNSAPDKSGLPSDRFSAERTGGSVSTLTIQRTQQEDSAVYLCASSSRRLAGDEETQYFGPGTRLLVL.

V is TRBV25-1 and J is TRBJ1-2, with 9 bases fitting TRBD1. Germline-derived CDR1 and CDR2 are MGHDK and SYGVNS. V gave up 2 bases and J gave up 4 bases; unmatched junction bases: 5. The CDR3 has 15 amino acids. The CDR3, as DNA: TGTGCCAGCAGTGAAACAGGGGGCGCCAGCTATGGCTACACCTTC. Its protein is CASSETGGASYGYTF.

V is TRBV4-2 and J is TRBJ1-2; 8 bases agree with TRBD1. Germline V CDR1 and CDR2: LGHNA, YNFKEQ. CDR3 length: 16 amino acids. V was clipped by 0 bases and J by 7 bases; unmatched bases: 10. The DNA for the CDR3 is TGTGCCAGCAGCCAAGAAAGTAGGCCAGGGGGCAGTGGCTACACCTTC. The encoded protein is CASSQESRPGGSGYTF.

In this sample, this clone turned up a few times. The V and J genes are TRBV7-9 and TRBJ1-4; no firm D call. Germline V gene sequence: CDR1 SEHNR, CDR2 FQNEAQ (reference sequence). Trimming left V 11 bases short and J 2 bases short, with 9 bases between. This CDR3 has 12 residues. The CDR3: CAAQWTNEKLFF. As DNA, the CDR3 is TGTGCCGCTCAGTGGACTAATGAAAAACTGTTTTTT. The full variable domain, with the rest looked up from reference TRBV7-9 and TRBJ1-4, is DTGVSQNPRHKITKRGQNVTFRCDPISEHNRLYWYRQTLGQGPEFLTYFQNEAQLEKSRLLSDRFSAERPKGSFSTLEIQRTEQGDSAMYLCAAQWTNEKLFFGSGTQLSVL.

This clone was picked up a small number of times. This sequence joins TRBV5-8 and TRBJ1-1, with D perhaps matching TRBD1 (5 bases). V lost 4 bases, J lost 5 bases, and 15 bases lay in between. This CDR3 is 14 amino acids long. Per the germline V gene, CDR1 is SGHTS and CDR2 is YDEGEE. The CDR3 here is CASSLAGGVTEAFF. As DNA, the CDR3 is TGTGCCAGCAGCCTAGCGGGGGGAGTAACTGAAGCTTTCTTT.